The 20 T cell receptor beta chains listed next were all sequenced from one sample in a study of T-cell reconstitution after alpha-beta-depleted transplantation in children listed by TCRdb under 2016. This specimen's treatment or condition label, interpreted: allogeneic hematopoietic cell transplantation with graft depleted of TCRalphabeta T cells and CD19 B cells. The library relied on PCR. Instrument used: Illumina HiSeq 2500. To normalize quantification of the TCRbeta repertoire, the TCR libraries were built with molecular barcoding that relied on unique molecular identifiers. The public reads were quality trimmed at Q25 with fastp and then assembled into clones with MiXCR by TCRdb, keeping productive beta chains. Each CDR3 protein appears once, grouped with its most common genes and DNA. The sample table contains 70,000 to 95,000 distinct CDR3 sequences; only one count was recorded for 15% to 17% of them. The top ten hold about 20% of the sample.

The material was PBMCs, mostly from graft donor cells, obtained 180 days after TCRalphabeta/CD19-depleted stem cell transplant. All receptors derive from a male patient aged 2-15 years who had a stem cell transplant for acute lymphoblastic leukemia, so the T cells may come from the graft donor.

This chain links TRBV13 with TRBJ1-2; D call uncertain. Germline V gives CDR1 PRHDT, CDR2 FYEKMQ (reference sequence). Trimming stripped 2 bases from V and 7 bases from J, with 8 bases between. This CDR3 comprises 12 residues. The CDR3 spells CASSLRSGGYTF. CDR3 bases: TGTGCCAGCAGCTTAAGGTCCGGTGGCTACACCTTC.

This chain joins TRBV18 and TRBJ2-1; D might be TRBD2 (5 bases). The CDR3 consists of 17 residues. Looked up from germline, CDR1 is KGHSH and CDR2 is LQKENI. Trimming removed 3 bases at V and 4 bases at J, with 19 bases between. In DNA form, the CDR3 reads TGTGCCAGCTCACCTTTGCGGGTAGAGGTTCTTTACAATGAGCAGTTCTTC. The encoded protein is CASSPLRVEVLYNEQFF.

The chain joins TRBV14 to TRBJ2-2; 7 bases line up with TRBD1. CDR1 and CDR2 (germline): SGHDN, FVKESK. The trim removed 4 bases at V and 3 bases at J, leaving 11 bases unmatched. The CDR3 runs 17 residues. CDR3 sequence reads: CASSRYRTGRHTGELFF. As DNA, the CDR3 is TGTGCCAGCAGCCGGTACCGGACAGGCAGGCACACCGGGGAGCTGTTTTTT.

This clonotype was seen more than once but under ten times. This chain links TRBV11-1 with TRBJ1-4, with TRBD1 as a possible D gene (5 bases). The CDR3 spans 18 residues. Germline CDR1 SGHAT, CDR2 FQDESV (reference sequence). V lost 5 bases, J lost 7 bases, and 26 bases lay in between. For the CDR3, the DNA is TGTGCCAGCAGCCGAATATCGGGTTCTTCCAGGGAGGGTGAAAAACTGTTTTTT. Residues: CASSRISGSSREGEKLFF. The variable domain in full, with the rest retrieved from reference TRBV11-1 and TRBJ1-4, is EAEVAQSPRYKITEKSQAVAFWCDPISGHATLYWYRQILGQGPELLVQFQDESVVDDSQLPKDRFSAERLKGVDSTLKIQPAELGDSAMYLCASSRISGSSREGEKLFFGSGTQLSVL.

This rearrangement joins TRBV5-1 to TRBJ2-3; no clear D. Looked up from germline, CDR1 is SGHRS and CDR2 is YFSETQ. V shed 4 bases and J shed 1 base, with 10 bases lying between them. The CDR3 sequence is 14 residues long. The CDR3 bases are TGCGCCAGCAGCCCAGCGATTGGCACAGATACGCAGTATTTT. Translation: CASSPAIGTDTQYF.

The J gene is TRBJ2-6, the V gene TRBV10-3; 8 bases align to TRBD1. The CDR3 is made up of 17 amino acids. CDR1 and CDR2 from the germline V gene are ENHRY and SYGVKD. Germline trimming cut 6 bases from V and 2 bases from J; bases unmatched to any gene: 9. CDR3 residues: CAIRTGDRPAGANVLTF. CDR3 in DNA: TGTGCCATCAGGACGGGGGACAGGCCCGCTGGGGCCAACGTCCTGACTTTC.

The chain has TRBV20-1 and TRBJ2-7, with 9 bases identical to TRBD2. The CDR3 runs to 13 residues. In germline, CDR1 is DFQATT, CDR2 SNEGSKA (reference sequence). Trimming at V came to 2 bases and at J to 4 bases, leaving 3 bases not matched to a gene. The CDR3 sequence is CSARTTSGYEQYF. CDR3 DNA sequence: TGCAGTGCTAGAACCACTAGCGGGTACGAGCAGTACTTC.

This rearrangement joins TRBV5-1 to TRBJ2-7, with 8 bases identical to TRBD2. In germline, CDR1 is SGHRS, CDR2 YFSETQ. CDR3 length: 18 amino acids. V trimming: 4 bases; J trimming: 3 bases; junction bases outside the gene matches: 18. CDR3 bases: TGCGCCAGCAGCCCACGAAATTTGCGGGGGGCTCCACGCTACGAGCAGTACTTC. It codes for CASSPRNLRGAPRYEQYF.

The rearrangement joins TRBV11-2 to TRBJ1-1, with TRBD1 identical over 8 bases. The ends lost 3 bases at V and 3 bases at J; junction bases unmatched: 9. CDR3 length: 16 residues. The germline V gene encodes CDR1 SGHAT and CDR2 FQNNGV. CDR3 in amino acids: CASSFGLRGPYTEAFF. For the CDR3, the DNA is TGTGCCAGCAGCTTCGGCCTCAGGGGGCCCTACACTGAAGCTTTCTTT.

The chain has TRBV14 and TRBJ1-6, with D unresolved. In germline, CDR1 is SGHDN, CDR2 FVKESK. V lost 4 bases, J lost 5 bases, and 12 bases lay in between. This CDR3 has 15 amino acids. The CDR3 bases are TGTGCCAGCAGCCCGGACCGGCGCAATAATTCACCCCTCCACTTT. Translation: CASSPDRRNNSPLHF.

This clonotype was counted a few times. This rearrangement joins TRBV12-3 or TRBV12-4 to TRBJ1-3, with D maybe TRBD1 (5 bases). Trimming shortened V by 3 bases and J by 2 bases, and 11 bases separated the two germline ends. The CDR3 extends over 15 amino acids. The CDR3 loop is CASSFRKGAGNTIYF. Here the CDR3 DNA reads TGTGCCAGCAGTTTCCGCAAAGGGGCTGGAAACACCATATATTTT.

In this sample, this clonotype turned up a few times. J is TRBJ2-7 and V is TRBV7-9; TRBD1 matches at 9 bases. V gave up 6 bases and J gave up 7 bases; unmatched junction bases: 7. CDR1 SEHNR and CDR2 FQNEAQ come from the germline V gene (reference sequence). CDR3 size: 13 residues. CDR3 region: CASRQQGAKEQYF. The CDR3 DNA follows: TGTGCCAGCAGACAACAGGGGGCCAAAGAGCAGTACTTC.

This clonotype was detected ten times or more. The CDR3 loop is CASSSAGTSGQPQHF. In nucleotides, the CDR3 is TGTGCCAGCTCTTCCGCAGGGACATCGGGACAGCCCCAGCATTTT. The V call is TRBV18, the J call TRBJ1-5; TRBD1 is a possible D gene (6 bases). Germline-derived CDR1 and CDR2 are KGHSH and LQKENI. V was shortened by 6 bases and J by 7 bases, with 19 bases between the two germline ends. The CDR3 has 15 residues.

This chain uses TRBV12-3 or TRBV12-4 with TRBJ2-7; D is uncertain. This CDR3 spans 11 amino acids. The V end was cut by 8 bases, the J end by 4 bases, with 9 bases between. CDR3 residues: CASGGGYEQYF. The CDR3 DNA follows: TGTGCCAGCGGCGGTGGGTACGAGCAGTACTTC.

This clonotype showed up just a few times. This chain joins TRBV10-1 and TRBJ2-7; D tentatively reads TRBD1 or TRBD2 (6 bases each). The CDR3 covers 16 residues. Deletions cut 4 bases from V and 7 bases from J, with 23 bases between. Germline V lookup: CDR1 WNHNN, CDR2 SYGVQD (reference sequence). The CDR3 nucleotides read TGCGCCAGCAGTGGTCCGGGATTATGGGGGGCTGGGGAGCAGTACTTC. This encodes CASSGPGLWGAGEQYF.

With respect to this clonotype: Possible read error: a much larger clone is one base away. The genes are TRBV18 and TRBJ2-2; D is perhaps TRBD1 (6 bases). Germline assignment: CDR1 KGHSH and CDR2 LQKENI. The CDR3 is 13 amino acids. DNA of the CDR3: TGTGCCAGCTCACCAAGGGACACCGGGAAGCTGTTTTTT. Translated: CASSPRDTGKLFF.

This chain connects TRBV7-9 to TRBJ1-1, with D tentatively TRBD1 (5 bases). Between the trimmed V and J ends, which lost 5 bases and 4 bases, there was a span of 20 bases. The CDR3 is made up of 16 amino acids. CDR1 and CDR2 (germline): SEHNR, FQNEAQ (reference sequence). The CDR3 protein is CASSPRAGPISTEAFF. CDR3 coding DNA: TGTGCCAGCAGCCCTCGTGCGGGGCCCATTAGCACTGAAGCTTTCTTT.

There are a few counts of this clonotype. J is TRBJ1-2 and V is TRBV20-1; D is uncertain. The V end was cut by 3 bases, the J end by 2 bases, with 16 bases between. Germline values: CDR1 DFQATT, CDR2 SNEGSKA (reference sequence). The CDR3 contains 15 residues. CDR3 loop: CSASPSTDPNYGYTF. Here the CDR3 DNA reads TGCAGTGCTAGCCCGTCCACTGACCCGAACTATGGCTACACCTTC.

This clonotype has only a few counts. The chain couples TRBV10-3 to TRBJ2-1; 12 nucleotides line up with TRBD2. V trimming: 6 bases; J trimming: 0 bases; junction bases outside the gene matches: 3. Germline V gene sequence: CDR1 ENHRY, CDR2 SYGVKD. CDR3 length equals 16 residues. CDR3 DNA sequence: TGTGCCATCAGCCCTAGCGGGGGGGCCTCCTACAATGAGCAGTTCTTC. It translates to CAISPSGGASYNEQFF.

This clonotype was observed a handful of times. J is TRBJ2-7 and V is TRBV20-1, with 10 bases identical to TRBD1. The CDR3 has 13 amino acids. Germline V gene sequence: CDR1 DFQATT, CDR2 SNEGSKA (reference sequence). The V and J ends lost 3 bases and 5 bases, in that order; junction bases with no gene match: 4. The CDR3: CSARWTGGNEQYF. CDR3 nucleotide sequence: TGCAGTGCTAGGTGGACAGGGGGAAACGAGCAGTACTTC.